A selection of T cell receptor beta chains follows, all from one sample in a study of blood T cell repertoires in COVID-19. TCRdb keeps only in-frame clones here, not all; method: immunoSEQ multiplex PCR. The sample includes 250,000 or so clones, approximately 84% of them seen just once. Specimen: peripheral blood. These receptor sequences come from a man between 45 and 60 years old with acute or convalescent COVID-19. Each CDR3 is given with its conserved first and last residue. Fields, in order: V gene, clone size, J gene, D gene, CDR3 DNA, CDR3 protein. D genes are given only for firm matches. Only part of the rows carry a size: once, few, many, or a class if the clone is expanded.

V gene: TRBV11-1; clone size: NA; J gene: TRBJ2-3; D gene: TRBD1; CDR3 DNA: TGTGCCAGCAGCTTGGGACAGGTCACAGATACGCAGTATTTT; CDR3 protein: CASSLGQVTDTQYF
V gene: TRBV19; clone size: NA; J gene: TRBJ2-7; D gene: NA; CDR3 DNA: TGTGCCAGCTCACTAGACGGTGGCTCCTACGAGCAGTACTTC; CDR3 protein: CASSLDGGSYEQYF
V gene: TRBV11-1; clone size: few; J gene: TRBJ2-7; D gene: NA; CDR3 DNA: TGTGCCAGCAGCTTAGTCGGGACATTCCAGCAGTACTTC; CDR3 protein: CASSLVGTFQQYF
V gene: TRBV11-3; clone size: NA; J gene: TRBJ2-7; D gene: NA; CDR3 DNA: TGTGCCAGCAGCTTAATGGGCAACTACGAGCAGTACTTC; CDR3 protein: CASSLMGNYEQYF
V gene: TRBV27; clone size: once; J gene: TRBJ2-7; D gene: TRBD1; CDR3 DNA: TGTGCCAGCAGTTTATCCAGGGGGACGGGCTACGAGCAGTACTTC; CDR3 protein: CASSLSRGTGYEQYF
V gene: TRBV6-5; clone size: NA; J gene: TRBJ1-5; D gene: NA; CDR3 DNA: TGTGCCAGCAGTTACGCTGGGGATCAGGGTCAGCCCCAGCATTTT; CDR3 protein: CASSYAGDQGQPQHF
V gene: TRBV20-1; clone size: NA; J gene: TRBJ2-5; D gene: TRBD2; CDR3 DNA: TGCAGTGCTAGTGAGGGACTAGGTGGATTGGAGACCCAGTACTTC; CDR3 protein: CSASEGLGGLETQYF
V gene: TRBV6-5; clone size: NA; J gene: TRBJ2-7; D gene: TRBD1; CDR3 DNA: TGTGCCAGCAACCGGGACAGCTCCTACGAGCAGTACTTC; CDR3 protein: CASNRDSSYEQYF
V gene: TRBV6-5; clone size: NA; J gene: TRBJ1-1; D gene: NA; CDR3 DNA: TGTGCCAGCAGAATCCCAGGGGAGGGTGAAGCTTTCTTT; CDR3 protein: CASRIPGEGEAFF
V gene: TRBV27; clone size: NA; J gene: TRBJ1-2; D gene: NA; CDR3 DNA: TGTGCCAGCAGTTCTCGAAGTGAACAGGGAGAAGAGGGCTTTAACTATGGCTACACCTTC; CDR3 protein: CASSSRSEQGEEGFNYGYTF
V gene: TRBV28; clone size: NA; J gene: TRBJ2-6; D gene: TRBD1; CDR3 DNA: TGTGCCAGCAGTTCATCACAGGGGGGTGGGGCCAACGTCCTGACTTTC; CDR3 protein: CASSSSQGGGANVLTF
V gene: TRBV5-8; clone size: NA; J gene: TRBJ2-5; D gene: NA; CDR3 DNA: TGTGCCAGCAGCTTTGGGCAGCGGGAGACCCAGTACTTC; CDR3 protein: CASSFGQRETQYF
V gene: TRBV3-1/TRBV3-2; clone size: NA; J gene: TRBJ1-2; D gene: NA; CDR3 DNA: TGTGCCAGCAGCCAGGCAGGGGTGGACGGCTACACCTTC; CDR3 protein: CASSQAGVDGYTF
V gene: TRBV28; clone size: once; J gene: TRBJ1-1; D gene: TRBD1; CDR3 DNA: TGTGCCAGCAGTTTATGGGGGACAGTTGAAGCTTTCTTT; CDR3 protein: CASSLWGTVEAFF